The 30 T cell receptor beta chains listed next were all sequenced from one sample in a study of T cells in Graves' hyperthyroidism and ophthalmopathy. Amplified TCR beta CDR3 regions came from RNA transcripts. Primed by the HTBI set, a first-round RT-PCR was run on the TCR CDR3. TCRdb passed the multiplex PCR reads through MiXCR, listing each CDR3 protein once. Of 90,000 to 120,000 distinct CDR3 sequences listed, about a sixth are singletons. Sequencing was done on a sample of blood. The receptors here all came from a woman between 45 and 60 years old with Graves' hyperthyroidism.

This clonotype was detected many times. The DNA for the CDR3 is TGTGCCAGCAGCTTGTTTGGGGAGTCCTACAATGAGCAGTTCTTC. The encoded protein is CASSLFGESYNEQFF. V usage is TRBV5-8 and J usage is TRBJ2-1, with TRBD2 as a possible D gene (5 bases). The CDR3 extends over 15 amino acids. CDR1 is SGHTS and CDR2 is YDEGEE in the germline V gene. Trimming removed 1 base at V and 1 base at J, with 9 bases between.

This clonotype was recorded many times. This chain uses TRBV24-1 with TRBJ2-7; the D gene could be TRBD1 or TRBD2 (5 bases each). V was clipped by 4 bases and J by 9 bases, with 15 bases between them. This CDR3 comprises 13 residues. The germline V gene has CDR1 KGHDR and CDR2 SFDVKD. The chain's CDR3 is CATSDRDQMMQYF. CDR3 in DNA: TGTGCCACCAGTGACCGGGACCAGATGATGCAGTACTTC.

This clonotype was detected only a few times. This chain links TRBV20-1 with TRBJ2-4, with 11 positions matching TRBD2. V was clipped by 6 bases and J by 7 bases; unmatched bases: 8. CDR3 length equals 14 residues. The germline gives CDR1 DFQATT, CDR2 SNEGSKA (reference sequence). CDR3: CSATTSGRWNIQYF. CDR3 in DNA: TGCAGTGCCACAACTAGCGGGAGATGGAACATTCAGTACTTC.

There are many counts of this clonotype. The chain couples TRBV20-1 to TRBJ2-7, with 8 nucleotides matching TRBD2. Looked up from germline, CDR1 is DFQATT and CDR2 is SNEGSKA (reference sequence). Germline trimming cut 4 bases from V and 3 bases from J; bases unmatched to any gene: 11. The CDR3 totals 15 residues. CDR3 protein: CSAKGAGTRGYEQYF. The CDR3 bases are TGCAGTGCTAAAGGGGCCGGGACTAGGGGCTACGAGCAGTACTTC.

The J gene is TRBJ2-7, the V gene TRBV28, with 9 bases identical to TRBD1. Germline lookup yields CDR1 MDHEN and CDR2 SYDVKM. The J segment lost 0 bases and the V segment lost 5 bases, leaving 2 bases of the junction unmatched. The CDR3 totals 14 residues. The CDR3 reads CASSRTGVSYEQYF. Written as DNA, the CDR3 is TGTGCCAGCAGTCGGACAGGGGTCTCCTACGAGCAGTACTTC.

This clonotype was seen at least ten times. J is TRBJ2-7 and V is TRBV5-5; possibly TRBD1 for D (5 bases). CDR3 length: 15 residues. Between the trimmed V and J ends, which lost 0 bases and 0 bases, there was a span of 10 bases. In germline, CDR1 is SGHKS, CDR2 YYEKEE (reference sequence). The CDR3 DNA is TGTGCCAGCAGCTTGGGGACATCCGCCTCCTACGAGCAGTACGTC. This sequence encodes CASSLGTSASYEQYV.

This chain joins TRBV19 and TRBJ2-1, with a tentative D call TRBD2 (6 bases). Trimming cost V 5 bases and J 7 bases, with 18 bases left between them. Germline assignment: CDR1 LNHDA and CDR2 SQIVND (reference sequence). This CDR3 is built from 15 residues. The CDR3 nucleotides are TGTGCCAGTAGTTTGGCGGGGTTAACGGCAAATGAGCAGTTCTTC. Its translation is CASSLAGLTANEQFF.

This clonotype was counted a few times. The V and J genes are TRBV10-2 and TRBJ2-7; 10 bases line up with TRBD1. After removal of 7 bases from V and 5 bases from J, the junction contained 8 bases not matched to a gene. This CDR3 region has 14 residues. Germline CDR1 is WSHSY and CDR2 is SAAADI. The CDR3 coding sequence is TGCGCCAGCAAGGAAGGGACAGGGGTGGACGAGCAGTACTTC. The encoded protein is CASKEGTGVDEQYF.

This clonotype was recorded many times. This chain joins TRBV12-3 or TRBV12-4 and TRBJ1-1; D is unclear. There are 14 residues in the CDR3. Trimming pared 2 bases from V and 0 bases from J, leaving 7 bases between. The chain's CDR3 is CASSLSGVNTEAFF. DNA for the CDR3: TGTGCCAGCAGTTTAAGTGGGGTGAACACTGAAGCTTTCTTT.

This clonotype was observed at least ten times. This rearrangement joins TRBV11-2 to TRBJ2-3; the match to TRBD2 covers 7 bases. The junction had 8 bases not matched to a gene; V was cut back by 5 bases and J by 12 bases. This CDR3 is built from 12 residues. Germline CDR1 and CDR2: SGHAT and FQNNGV. The CDR3 spells CASSPWGGVQYF. The DNA of the CDR3 is TGTGCCAGCAGCCCCTGGGGGGGAGTCCAGTATTTT.

This clonotype was counted ten times or more. The chain uses TRBV28 and TRBJ2-5, with 10 bases fitting TRBD2. CDR3 length equals 18 residues. The V gene's germline CDR1 is MDHEN and CDR2 SYDVKM. Trimming at V came to 2 bases and at J to 3 bases, leaving 12 bases not matched to a gene. The CDR3 DNA reads as TGTGCCAGCAGTTTAAGTTGGTCAGCCGGACTAGCGGAAGAGACCCAGTACTTC. Translation gives CASSLSWSAGLAEETQYF.

This clonotype has ten or more counts. Compared with germline, one end of the junction differs, possibly owing to a read error. The CDR3 sequence is CASTQGTAAYEQYF. The CDR3 nucleotides read TGTGCCAGCACCCAAGGGACGGCTGCCTACGAGCAGTACTTC. The chain couples TRBV3-1 to TRBJ2-7, with D perhaps TRBD1 or TRBD2 (5 bases each). Germline V gene lookup returns CDR1 LGHDT and CDR2 YNNKEL (reference sequence). The CDR3 has 14 amino acids.

This clonotype was observed many times. V usage is TRBV7-3 and J usage is TRBJ2-5; D is unresolved. The CDR3 runs to 14 residues. V was trimmed by 5 bases and J by 5 bases, leaving 15 bases between them. Per germline, CDR1 SGHTA and CDR2 FQGTGA. CDR3 nucleotide sequence: TGTGCCAGCAGCCCTAACGCCCTCGGGGAGACCCAGTACTTC. This sequence encodes CASSPNALGETQYF.

This clonotype was observed at least ten times. V usage is TRBV20-1 and J usage is TRBJ2-1; no reliable D call. V was clipped by 0 bases and J by 4 bases, with 10 bases between them. CDR1 and CDR2 (germline): DFQATT, SNEGSKA (reference sequence). The CDR3 consists of 14 residues. CDR3 in DNA: TGCAGTGCTAGAGATGTGCGGTTGTACAATGAGCAGTTCTTC. Translating it yields CSARDVRLYNEQFF.

The chain uses TRBV28 and TRBJ1-4; 10 bases are a match to TRBD1. The CDR3 extends over 15 amino acids. CDR1 MDHEN and CDR2 SYDVKM come from the germline V gene. The V and J ends lost 6 bases and 7 bases, in that order; junction bases with no gene match: 8. The DNA for the CDR3 is TGTGCCAGCAGCCGAGGGACAGGGGCTGGTGAAAAACTGTTTTTT. Its protein is CASSRGTGAGEKLFF.

The genes are TRBV15 and TRBJ2-3, with 9 bases that match TRBD2. The CDR3 loop spans 17 amino acids. Looked up from germline, CDR1 is LNHNV and CDR2 is YYDKDF (reference sequence). V gave up 0 bases and J gave up 2 bases; unmatched junction bases: 6. The CDR3 DNA reads as TGTGCCACCAGCAGAGACAAACTAGCGGGTGCCACAGATACGCAGTATTTT. Its translation: CATSRDKLAGATDTQYF.

V and J are TRBV28 and TRBJ2-7; possibly TRBD2 for D (6 bases). Trimming left V 10 bases short and J 0 bases short, with 13 bases between. CDR1 is MDHEN and CDR2 is SYDVKM in the germline V gene. CDR3 length: 13 amino acids. The CDR3 loop reads CATTGLSSYEQYF. The CDR3 coding sequence is TGTGCCACCACGGGACTCTCCTCCTACGAGCAGTACTTC.

This clonotype was seen many times. The gene calls are TRBV7-9 and TRBJ1-1; TRBD1 aligns across 8 bases. V was clipped by 6 bases and J by 4 bases; unmatched bases: 10. The germline gives CDR1 SEHNR, CDR2 FQNEAQ (reference sequence). This CDR3 is built from 15 residues. CDR3 DNA sequence: TGTGCCAGCAGTTCATGGGGACAGGAGGGCACTGAAGCTTTCTTT. Its translation: CASSSWGQEGTEAFF.

This clonotype was recorded at least ten times. The V gene is TRBV6-2 or TRBV6-3, the J gene TRBJ2-1; 12 bases map to TRBD2. V lost 6 bases to trimming and J lost 7 bases; unmatched junction nucleotides: 4. In germline, CDR1 is MNHEY, CDR2 SVGEGT. This CDR3 region has 14 residues. CDR3 protein: CASSASGRGNEQFF. Written as DNA, the CDR3 is TGTGCCAGCAGCGCTAGCGGGAGGGGTAATGAGCAGTTCTTC.

In this sample, this clonotype turned up many times. The chain combines TRBV11-2 with TRBJ2-5; tentatively, D is TRBD1 (7 bases). V was trimmed by 1 base and J by 2 bases, leaving 14 bases between them. The CDR3 sequence is 16 residues long. The germline V gene encodes CDR1 SGHAT and CDR2 FQNNGV. CDR3 amino acids: CASSLGGQTRQETQYF. DNA of the CDR3: TGTGCCAGCAGCTTAGGGGGACAGACTAGACAAGAGACCCAGTACTTC.

There are many counts of this clonotype. The V and J genes are TRBV2 and TRBJ2-5; 10 bases fit TRBD1. The V segment lost 7 bases and the J segment 5 bases; nucleotides outside the gene matches: 10. The CDR3 sequence is 15 residues long. CDR1 SNHLY and CDR2 FYNNEI come from the germline V gene. CDR3 in DNA: TGTGCCAGCACCCGAAGACGGACAGGGGGGGAGACCCAGTACTTC. Residues: CASTRRRTGGETQYF.

CDR3 bases: TGTGCCAGCAGTTTGGGGACAGGGGGTAAGACTGAAGCTTTCTTT. Protein sequence: CASSLGTGGKTEAFF. The J gene is TRBJ1-1, the V gene TRBV28; TRBD1 matches at 11 bases. Trimming took 3 bases from V and 5 from J; bases not matched to a gene: 5. Germline loops: CDR1 MDHEN, CDR2 SYDVKM. The CDR3 spans 15 residues.

This clonotype has a count of ten or more. The chain uses TRBV2 and TRBJ2-2; weak D call: TRBD2 (5 bases). Trimming cost V 8 bases and J 2 bases, with 9 bases left between them. The CDR3 has 13 residues. The germline V gene encodes CDR1 SNHLY and CDR2 FYNNEI. The CDR3 loop reads CASRGINTGELFF. The CDR3 DNA is TGTGCCAGCCGGGGTATCAACACCGGGGAGCTGTTTTTT.

This clonotype was recorded at least ten times. The rearrangement uses TRBV7-6 and TRBJ1-4, with TRBD1 as a possible D gene (5 bases). This CDR3 contains 14 residues. CDR1 and CDR2 (germline): SGHVS, FNYEAQ. Trimming left V 4 bases short and J 10 bases short, with 16 bases between. The CDR3: CASSSNTGPGKLFF. The CDR3 DNA sequence: TGTGCCAGCAGCTCGAATACAGGTCCCGGAAAACTGTTTTTT.

The chain carries TRBV20-1 and TRBJ2-7; a weak D match, TRBD2 (7 bases). The CDR3 sequence is 14 residues long. The V gene lost 3 bases and the J gene lost 4 bases, with 16 bases spanning the gap. Germline lookup yields CDR1 DFQATT and CDR2 SNEGSKA (reference sequence). The CDR3 spells CSASPSGGGYEQYF. The CDR3 DNA reads as TGCAGTGCTAGCCCTAGCGGAGGGGGGTACGAGCAGTACTTC.

There are a few counts of this clonotype. The junction shows a germline mismatch at one end, possibly a read error. CDR3 sequence: CASSPPTYEQYF. The DNA of the CDR3 is TGCGCCAGCAGTCCCCCTACCTACGAGCAGTACTTC. This chain links TRBV6-1 with TRBJ2-7; D is undetermined. Per the germline V gene, CDR1 is MNHNS and CDR2 is SASEGT. The CDR3 runs to 12 residues.

This clonotype was counted at least ten times. The J gene is TRBJ2-7, the V gene TRBV11-2, with D perhaps being TRBD1 or TRBD2 (5 bases each). Deletions cut 6 bases from V and 5 bases from J, with 14 bases between. This CDR3 is 13 amino acids long. The germline V gene has CDR1 SGHAT and CDR2 FQNNGV. The CDR3 protein is CASRKGWGNEQYF. The CDR3 region has the DNA TGTGCCAGCAGGAAGGGATGGGGGAACGAGCAGTACTTC.

This clonotype has more than one count but fewer than ten. The CDR3 nucleotides read TGCGCCAGCAGTGAGTCCAGGGGCCTAGAGCGGGGGGAGCTGTTTTTT. Its protein product is CASSESRGLERGELFF. This chain joins TRBV10-2 and TRBJ2-2, with D possibly being TRBD1 (6 bases). CDR3 length equals 16 residues. From germline, CDR1 is WSHSY and CDR2 SAAADI. Trimming removed 0 bases at V and 8 bases at J, with 16 bases between.

In this sample, this clonotype turned up many times. The V call is TRBV2, the J call TRBJ2-5; maybe TRBD1 (7 bases). Germline V CDR1 and CDR2: SNHLY, FYNNEI. V lost 6 bases and J lost 14, with 16 bases in between. The CDR3 is made up of 11 amino acids. This chain's CDR3 is CASREGANPYF. DNA of the CDR3: TGTGCCAGCAGGGAGGGGGCGAATCCTTACTTC.

The table lists this clonotype with a few counts. The rearrangement links TRBV6-5 to TRBJ2-5, with D possibly being TRBD2 (6 bases). The germline V gene has CDR1 MNHEY and CDR2 SVGAGI. Trimming removed 5 bases at V and 5 bases at J, with 21 bases between. The CDR3 spans 16 residues. The CDR3 nucleotides are TGTGCCAGCAGTGCACTAGCCCCCGGGCTGGGGGAGACCCAGTACTTC. It specifies CASSALAPGLGETQYF.